The 7 T cell receptor beta chains listed next were all sequenced from one sample in a study of CD8+ T cells in alopecia areata. RNA was extracted and reverse transcribed into cDNA as the sequencing template. Sequenced by immunoSEQ multiplex PCR; TCRdb stores in-frame clones only, minus some. The sample holds some 190,000 clones, less than 65% seen once. The treatment here: oral pan-JAK inhibitor, 5-10 mg twice daily. The sequences come from CD4+ T cells sorted from blood, collected at week 24, from a patient treated with tofacitinib. The source of these receptors is a human donor with alopecia areata.

This chain links TRBV10-3 with TRBJ2-5; maybe TRBD2 (6 bases). The V gene lost 3 bases and the J gene lost 4 bases, with 6 bases spanning the gap. The CDR3 spans 12 residues. CDR1 is ENHRY, CDR2 SYGVKD, per germline. The CDR3 is CAISEAGETQYF. CDR3 nucleotide sequence: TGTGCCATCAGTGAAGCGGGAGAGACCCAGTACTTC.

V and J are TRBV6-4 and TRBJ2-1; 15 bases map to TRBD2. CDR3 length equals 15 residues. Germline V gene lookup returns CDR1 MRHNA and CDR2 SNTAGT. With V trimmed by 4 bases and J by 6 bases, 1 base remained unmatched. CDR3 in DNA: TGTGCCAGCAGTGGGACTAGCGGGGGGGCCAATGAGCAGTTCTTC. Protein: CASSGTSGGANEQFF.

This clone appeared a few times. The CDR3: CSAGTGTSGGARSYNEQFF. The CDR3 region has the DNA TGCAGCGCGGGGACAGGGACTAGCGGGGGGGCCCGCTCCTACAATGAGCAGTTCTTC. V usage is TRBV29-1 and J usage is TRBJ2-1; 16 bases agree with TRBD2. J was trimmed by 0 bases and V by 7 bases; bases with no gene match: 12. The CDR3 consists of 19 residues. Germline-derived CDR1 and CDR2 are SQVTM and ANQGSEA.

The chain joins TRBV29-1 to TRBJ2-5, with D maybe TRBD2 (5 bases). V was trimmed by 4 bases and J by 4 bases, leaving 10 bases between them. Germline-derived CDR1 and CDR2 are SQVTM and ANQGSEA. The CDR3 is 12 amino acids. The CDR3 DNA follows: TGCAGCGTTGGTATGAGGGCAGAGACCCAGTACTTC. This encodes CSVGMRAETQYF.

To note about this clone: Other DNA sequences of this sample code for an identical CDR3. The chain recombines TRBV10-3 with TRBJ1-5; TRBD1 matches 8 bases. CDR1 and CDR2 (germline): ENHRY, SYGVKD. V shed 5 bases, J shed 4 bases, and the junction held 4 bases outside the gene matches. The CDR3 extends over 14 amino acids. Written as DNA, the CDR3 is TGTGCCATCAGTCCGGACAGGGAGAATCAGCCCCAGCATTTT. Amino acids: CAISPDRENQPQHF.

The chain has TRBV6-5 and TRBJ1-6; D is possibly TRBD1 (5 bases). This CDR3 region has 14 residues. V was pared by 6 bases and J by 6 bases, with 12 bases between. CDR1 and CDR2 from the germline V gene are MNHEY and SVGAGI. The CDR3 here is CASRDGTANSPLHF. As DNA, the CDR3 is TGTGCCAGCAGAGACGGGACGGCTAATTCACCCCTCCACTTT.

This clone was counted between two and nine times. Other DNA sequences in this specimen translate into the identical CDR3. In nucleotides, the CDR3 is TGTGCCAGCAGAGAGGGAGGCACTGAAGCTTTCTTT. Translation gives CASREGGTEAFF. The genes are TRBV6-1 and TRBJ1-1; no firm D call. Germline V gene lookup returns CDR1 MNHNS and CDR2 SASEGT. The CDR3 has 12 amino acids. V was cut by 6 bases and J by 4 bases, with 9 bases left in between.